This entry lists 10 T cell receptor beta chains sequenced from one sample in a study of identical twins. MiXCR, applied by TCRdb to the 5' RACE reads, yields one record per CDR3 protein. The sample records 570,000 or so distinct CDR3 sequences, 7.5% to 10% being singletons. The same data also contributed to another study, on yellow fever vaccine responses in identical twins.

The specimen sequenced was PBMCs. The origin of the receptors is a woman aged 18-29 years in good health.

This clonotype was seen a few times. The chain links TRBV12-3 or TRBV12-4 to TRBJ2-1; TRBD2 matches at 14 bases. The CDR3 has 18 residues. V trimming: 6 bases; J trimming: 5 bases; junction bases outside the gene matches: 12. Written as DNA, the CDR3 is TGTGCCAGCAGCCGCCCGGGACTAGCGGGAGAAGGCCACAATGAGCAGTTCTTC. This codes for CASSRPGLAGEGHNEQFF.

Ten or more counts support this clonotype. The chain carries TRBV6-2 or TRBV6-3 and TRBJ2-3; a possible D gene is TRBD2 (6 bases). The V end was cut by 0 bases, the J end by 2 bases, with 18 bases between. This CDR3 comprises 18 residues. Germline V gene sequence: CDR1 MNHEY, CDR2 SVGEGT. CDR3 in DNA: TGTGCCAGCAGTTACTCGATTGTCGATAGCGGAAACACAGATACGCAGTATTTT. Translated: CASSYSIVDSGNTDTQYF.

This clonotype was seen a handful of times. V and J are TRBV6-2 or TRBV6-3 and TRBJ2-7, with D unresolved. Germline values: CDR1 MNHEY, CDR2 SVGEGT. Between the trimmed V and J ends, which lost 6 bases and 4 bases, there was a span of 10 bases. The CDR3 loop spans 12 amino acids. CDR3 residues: CASSKVPYEQYF. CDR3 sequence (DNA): TGTGCCAGCAGCAAGGTACCATACGAGCAGTACTTC.

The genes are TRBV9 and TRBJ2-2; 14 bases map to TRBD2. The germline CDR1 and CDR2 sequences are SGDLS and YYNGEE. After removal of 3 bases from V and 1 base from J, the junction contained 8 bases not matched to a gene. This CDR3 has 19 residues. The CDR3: CASSASGLAGAENTGELFF. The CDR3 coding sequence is TGTGCCAGCAGCGCCTCGGGACTAGCGGGGGCCGAGAACACCGGGGAGCTGTTTTTT.

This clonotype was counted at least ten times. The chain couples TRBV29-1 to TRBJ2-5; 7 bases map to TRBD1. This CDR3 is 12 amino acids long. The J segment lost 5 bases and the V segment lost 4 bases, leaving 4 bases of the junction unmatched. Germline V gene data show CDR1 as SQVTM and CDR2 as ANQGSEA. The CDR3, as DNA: TGCAGCGTTGGACAGGGTCCGGAGACCCAGTACTTC. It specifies CSVGQGPETQYF.

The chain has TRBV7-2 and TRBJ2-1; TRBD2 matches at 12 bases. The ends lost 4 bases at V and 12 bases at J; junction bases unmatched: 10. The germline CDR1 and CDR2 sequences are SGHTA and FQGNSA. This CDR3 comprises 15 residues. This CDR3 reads CASSSSRLAGARQFF. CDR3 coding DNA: TGTGCCAGCAGCTCAAGCCGACTAGCGGGAGCTCGGCAGTTCTTC. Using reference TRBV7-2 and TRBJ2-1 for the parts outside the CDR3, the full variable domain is GAGVSQSPSNKVTEKGKDVELRCDPISGHTALYWYRQSLGQGLEFLIYFQGNSAPDKSGLPSDRFSAERTGGSVSTLTIQRTQQEDSAVYLCASSSSRLAGARQFFGPGTRLTVL.

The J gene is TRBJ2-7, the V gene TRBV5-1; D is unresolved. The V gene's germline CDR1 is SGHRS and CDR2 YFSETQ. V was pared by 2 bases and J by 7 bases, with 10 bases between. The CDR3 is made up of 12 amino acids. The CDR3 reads CASSLGIREQYF. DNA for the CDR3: TGCGCCAGCAGCTTAGGCATCCGGGAGCAGTACTTC.

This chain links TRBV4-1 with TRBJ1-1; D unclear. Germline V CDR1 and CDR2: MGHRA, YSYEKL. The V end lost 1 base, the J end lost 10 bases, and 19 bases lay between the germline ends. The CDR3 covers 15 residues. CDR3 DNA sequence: TGCGCCAGCAGCCAAGCGGGGAACGAAAGGGTAGGAGCTTTCTTT. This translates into CASSQAGNERVGAFF.

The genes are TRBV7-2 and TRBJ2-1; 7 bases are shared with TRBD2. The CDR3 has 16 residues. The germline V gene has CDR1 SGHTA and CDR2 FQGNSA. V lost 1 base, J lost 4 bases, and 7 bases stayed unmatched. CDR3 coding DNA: TGTGCCAGCAGCTTAGTTCCAGCGGGGTCGTACAATGAGCAGTTCTTC. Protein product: CASSLVPAGSYNEQFF.

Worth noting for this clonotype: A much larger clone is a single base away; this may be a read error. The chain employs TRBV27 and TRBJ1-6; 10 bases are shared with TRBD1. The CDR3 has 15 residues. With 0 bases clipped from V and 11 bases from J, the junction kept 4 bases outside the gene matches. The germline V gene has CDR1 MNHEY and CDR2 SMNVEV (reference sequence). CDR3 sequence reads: CASSLSGTGVTPLHF. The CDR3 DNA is TGTGCCAGCAGTTTATCGGGGACAGGGGTGACACCCCTCCACTTT.